This paragraph reports one TCR beta chain. RNA transcripts provided the source from which TCR beta CDR3 regions were amplified. HTBI primers were employed in a first-round RT-PCR of the TCR CDR3. Via MiXCR, TCRdb re-called the multiplex PCR reads, giving one row per CDR3 protein. The profile shows hundreds of thousands of distinct CDR3 sequences, approximately 15% of them singletons. The germline gives CDR1 LNHDA, CDR2 SQIVND (reference sequence). Losses at the gene ends were 1 base for V and 3 bases for J; bases not matched to a gene: 0. The CDR3 is made up of 14 amino acids. This specimen belongs to a study of T cells in Graves' hyperthyroidism and ophthalmopathy.

The sequence was obtained from a middle-aged woman with Graves' ophthalmopathy. The chain carries TRBV19 and TRBJ2-3; 8 bases agree with TRBD1. The sequencing sample was made of blood. The CDR3 loop reads CASSIGDRTDTQYF. The CDR3 DNA reads TGTGCCAGTAGTATAGGGGACAGGACAGATACGCAGTATTTT. Combining the CDR3 with reference TRBV19 and TRBJ2-3 gives the whole variable domain DGGITQSPKYLFRKEGQNVTLSCEQNLNHDAMYWYRQDPGQGLRLIYYSQIVNDFQKGDIAEGYSVSREKKESFPLTVTSAQKNPTAFYLCASSIGDRTDTQYFGPGTRLTVL.